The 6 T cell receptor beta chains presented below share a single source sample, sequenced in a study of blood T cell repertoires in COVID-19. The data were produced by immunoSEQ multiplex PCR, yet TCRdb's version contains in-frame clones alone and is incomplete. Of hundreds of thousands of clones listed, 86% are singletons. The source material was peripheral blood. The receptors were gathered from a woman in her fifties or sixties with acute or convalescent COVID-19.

CDR3 bases: TGTGCCAGCAGCTCCTCACTTCTAAGACAGGGTACTAATGAAAAACTGTTTTTT. It encodes CASSSSLLRQGTNEKLFF. This chain links TRBV5-6 with TRBJ1-4; 7 bases agree with TRBD1. CDR1 and CDR2 from the germline V gene are SGHDT and YYEEEE. J gave up 2 bases and V 3 bases, and 13 bases lay outside the gene matches. The CDR3 is 18 residues long.

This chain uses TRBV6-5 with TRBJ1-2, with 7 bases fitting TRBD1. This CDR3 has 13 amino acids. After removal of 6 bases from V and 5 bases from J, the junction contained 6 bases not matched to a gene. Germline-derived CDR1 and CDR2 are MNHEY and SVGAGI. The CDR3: CASRPSGQYGYTF. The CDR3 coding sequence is TGTGCCAGCAGGCCTTCGGGACAGTATGGCTACACCTTC.

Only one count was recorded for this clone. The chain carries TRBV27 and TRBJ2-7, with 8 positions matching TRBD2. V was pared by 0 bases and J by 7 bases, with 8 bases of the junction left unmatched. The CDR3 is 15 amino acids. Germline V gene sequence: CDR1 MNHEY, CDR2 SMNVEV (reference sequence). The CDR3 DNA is TGTGCCAGCAGTTTATCCGGGACTAGGAGTTGGGAGCAGTACTTC. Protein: CASSLSGTRSWEQYF.

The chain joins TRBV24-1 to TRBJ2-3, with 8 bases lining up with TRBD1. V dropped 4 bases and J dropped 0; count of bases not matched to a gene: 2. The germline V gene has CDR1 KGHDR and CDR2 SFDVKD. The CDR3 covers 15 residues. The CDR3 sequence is CATSDRGPSTDTQYF. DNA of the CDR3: TGTGCCACCAGTGACAGGGGGCCAAGCACAGATACGCAGTATTTT.

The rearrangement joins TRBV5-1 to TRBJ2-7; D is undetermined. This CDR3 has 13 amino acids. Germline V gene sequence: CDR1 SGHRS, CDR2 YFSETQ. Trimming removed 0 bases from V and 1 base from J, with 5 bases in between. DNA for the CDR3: TGCGCCAGCAGCTTGGACATGTCCTACGAGCAGTACTTC. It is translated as CASSLDMSYEQYF.

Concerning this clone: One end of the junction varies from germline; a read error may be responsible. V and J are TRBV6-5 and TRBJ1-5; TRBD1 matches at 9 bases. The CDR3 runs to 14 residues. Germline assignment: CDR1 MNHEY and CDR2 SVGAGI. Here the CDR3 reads CASGYRGLGQPQHF. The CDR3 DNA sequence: TGTGCCAGCGGTTACAGGGGGCTGGGTCAGCCCCAGCATTTT.